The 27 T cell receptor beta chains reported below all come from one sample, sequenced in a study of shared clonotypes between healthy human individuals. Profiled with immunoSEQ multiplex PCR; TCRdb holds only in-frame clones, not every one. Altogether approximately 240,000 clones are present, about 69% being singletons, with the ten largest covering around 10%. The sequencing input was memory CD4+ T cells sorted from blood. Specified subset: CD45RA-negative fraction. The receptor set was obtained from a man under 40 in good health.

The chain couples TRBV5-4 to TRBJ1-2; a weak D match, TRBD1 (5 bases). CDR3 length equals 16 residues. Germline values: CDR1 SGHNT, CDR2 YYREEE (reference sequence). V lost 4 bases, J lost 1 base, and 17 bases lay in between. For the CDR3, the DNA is TGTGCCAGCAGCCTCTCTTTCTTGACAGTTAACTATGGCTACACCTTC. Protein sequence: CASSLSFLTVNYGYTF.

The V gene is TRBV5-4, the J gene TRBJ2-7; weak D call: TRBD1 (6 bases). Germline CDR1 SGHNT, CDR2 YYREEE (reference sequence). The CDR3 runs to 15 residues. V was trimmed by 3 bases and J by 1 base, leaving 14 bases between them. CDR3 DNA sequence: TGTGCCAGCAGCTCTGCGGTGCAGGGGTCCTACGAGCAGTACTTC. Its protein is CASSSAVQGSYEQYF.

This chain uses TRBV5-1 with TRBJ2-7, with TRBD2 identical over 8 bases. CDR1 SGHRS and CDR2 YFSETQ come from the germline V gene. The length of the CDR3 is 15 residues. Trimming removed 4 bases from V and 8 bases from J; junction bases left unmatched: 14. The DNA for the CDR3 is TGCGCCAGCAGCCTGTCTGGGGCGGGAGGAGCCAAGCAGTACTTC. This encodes CASSLSGAGGAKQYF.

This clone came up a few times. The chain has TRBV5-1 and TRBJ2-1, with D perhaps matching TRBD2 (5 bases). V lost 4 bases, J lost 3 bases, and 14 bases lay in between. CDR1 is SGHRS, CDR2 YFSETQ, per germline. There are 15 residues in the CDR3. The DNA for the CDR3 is TGCGCCAGCAGCATTACTACAACTAGCTACAATGAGCAGTTCTTC. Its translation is CASSITTTSYNEQFF.

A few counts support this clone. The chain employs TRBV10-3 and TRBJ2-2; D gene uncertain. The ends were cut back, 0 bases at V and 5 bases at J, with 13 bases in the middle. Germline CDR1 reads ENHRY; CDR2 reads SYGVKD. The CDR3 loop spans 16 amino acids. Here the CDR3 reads CAISESKGPSTGELFF. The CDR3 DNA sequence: TGTGCCATCAGTGAGTCGAAAGGACCCTCGACCGGGGAGCTGTTTTTT.

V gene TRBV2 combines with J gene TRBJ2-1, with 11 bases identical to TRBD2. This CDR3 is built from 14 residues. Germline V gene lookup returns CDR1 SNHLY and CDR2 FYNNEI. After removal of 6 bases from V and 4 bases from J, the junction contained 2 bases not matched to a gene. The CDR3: CASRGLAEYNEQFF. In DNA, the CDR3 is TGTGCCAGCAGGGGACTAGCGGAATACAATGAGCAGTTCTTC.

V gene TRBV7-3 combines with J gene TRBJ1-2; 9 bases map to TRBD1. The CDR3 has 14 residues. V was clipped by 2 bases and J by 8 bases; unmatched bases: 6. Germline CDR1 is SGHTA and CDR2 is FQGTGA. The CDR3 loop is CASSLAGTGRGYTF. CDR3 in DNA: TGTGCCAGCAGCTTAGCGGGGACAGGGCGCGGCTACACCTTC. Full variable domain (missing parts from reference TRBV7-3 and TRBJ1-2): GAGVSQTPSNKVTEKGKYVELRCDPISGHTALYWYRQSLGQGPEFLIYFQGTGAADDSGLPNDRFFAVRPEGSVSTLKIQRTERGDSAVYLCASSLAGTGRGYTFGSGTRLTVV.

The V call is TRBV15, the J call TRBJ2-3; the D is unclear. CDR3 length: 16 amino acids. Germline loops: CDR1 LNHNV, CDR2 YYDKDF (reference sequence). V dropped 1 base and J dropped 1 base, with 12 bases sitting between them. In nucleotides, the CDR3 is TGTGCCACCAGCAGAGTTGGCTCCCCGGGCACAGATACGCAGTATTTT. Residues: CATSRVGSPGTDTQYF.

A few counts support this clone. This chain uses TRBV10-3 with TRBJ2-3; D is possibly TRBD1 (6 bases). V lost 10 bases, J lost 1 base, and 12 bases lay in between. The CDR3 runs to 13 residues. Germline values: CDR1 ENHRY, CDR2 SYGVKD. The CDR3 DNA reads TGTGCCAGTGGACAGCTGCGCACAGATACGCAGTATTTT. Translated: CASGQLRTDTQYF.

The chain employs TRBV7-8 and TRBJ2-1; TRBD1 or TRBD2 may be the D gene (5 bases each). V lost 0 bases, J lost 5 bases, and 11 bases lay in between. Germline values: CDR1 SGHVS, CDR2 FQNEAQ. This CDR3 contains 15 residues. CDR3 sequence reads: CASSLAGVGDNEQFF. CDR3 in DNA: TGTGCCAGCAGCTTAGCGGGAGTAGGGGACAATGAGCAGTTCTTC. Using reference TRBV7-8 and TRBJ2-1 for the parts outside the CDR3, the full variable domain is GAGVSQSPRYKVAKRGQDVALRCDPISGHVSLFWYQQALGQGPEFLTYFQNEAQLDKSGLPSDRFFAERPEGSVSTLKIQRTQQEDSAVYLCASSLAGVGDNEQFFGPGTRLTVL.

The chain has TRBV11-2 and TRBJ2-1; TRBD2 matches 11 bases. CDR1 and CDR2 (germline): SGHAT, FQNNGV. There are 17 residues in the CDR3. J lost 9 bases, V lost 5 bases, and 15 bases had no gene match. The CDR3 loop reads CASSPGLSLAGEGEQFF. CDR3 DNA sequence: TGTGCCAGCAGCCCCGGGCTATCACTAGCGGGAGAAGGTGAGCAGTTCTTC.

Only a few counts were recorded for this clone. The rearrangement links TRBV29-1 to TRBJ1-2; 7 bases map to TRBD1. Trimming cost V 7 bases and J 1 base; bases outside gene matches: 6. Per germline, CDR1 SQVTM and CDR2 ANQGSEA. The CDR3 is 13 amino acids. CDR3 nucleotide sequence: TGCAGCGGCGGGGACAGACTTAACTATGGCTACACCTTC. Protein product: CSGGDRLNYGYTF. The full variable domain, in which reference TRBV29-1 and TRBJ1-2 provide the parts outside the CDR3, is SAVISQKPSRDICQRGTSLTIQCQVDSQVTMMFWYRQQPGQSLTLIATANQGSEATYESGFVIDKFPISRPNLTFSTLTVSNMSPEDSSIYLCSGGDRLNYGYTFGSGTRLTVV.

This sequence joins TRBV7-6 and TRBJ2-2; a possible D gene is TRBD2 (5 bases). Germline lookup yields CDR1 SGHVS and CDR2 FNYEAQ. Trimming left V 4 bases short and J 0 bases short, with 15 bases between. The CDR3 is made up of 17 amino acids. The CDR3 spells CASSSGRSSANTGELFF. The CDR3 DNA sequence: TGTGCCAGCAGCTCCGGGCGGAGTAGCGCGAACACCGGGGAGCTGTTTTTT.

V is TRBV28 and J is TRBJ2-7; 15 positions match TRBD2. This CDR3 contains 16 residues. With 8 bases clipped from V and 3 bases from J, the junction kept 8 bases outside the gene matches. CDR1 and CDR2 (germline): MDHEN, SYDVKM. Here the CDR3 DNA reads TGTGCCAGCGATGGACTAGCGGGAGGGCGAGGCTACGAGCAGTACTTC. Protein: CASDGLAGGRGYEQYF.

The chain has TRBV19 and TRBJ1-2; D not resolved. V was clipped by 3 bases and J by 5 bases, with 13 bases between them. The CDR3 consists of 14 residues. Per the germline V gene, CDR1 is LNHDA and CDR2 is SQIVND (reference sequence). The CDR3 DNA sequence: TGTGCCAGTAGTATTGAGGCGGTATTTTATGGCTACACCTTC. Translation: CASSIEAVFYGYTF. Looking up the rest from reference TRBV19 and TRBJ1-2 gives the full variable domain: DGGITQSPKYLFRKEGQNVTLSCEQNLNHDAMYWYRQDPGQGLRLIYYSQIVNDFQKGDIAEGYSVSREKKESFPLTVTSAQKNPTAFYLCASSIEAVFYGYTFGSGTRLTVV.

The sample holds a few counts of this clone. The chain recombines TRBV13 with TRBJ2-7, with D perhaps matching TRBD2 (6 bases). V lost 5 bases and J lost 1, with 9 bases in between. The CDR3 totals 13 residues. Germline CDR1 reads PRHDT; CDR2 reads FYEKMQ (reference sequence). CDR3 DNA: TGTGCCAGCAGCCTCGGGACTTCCTACGAGCAGTACTTC. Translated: CASSLGTSYEQYF.

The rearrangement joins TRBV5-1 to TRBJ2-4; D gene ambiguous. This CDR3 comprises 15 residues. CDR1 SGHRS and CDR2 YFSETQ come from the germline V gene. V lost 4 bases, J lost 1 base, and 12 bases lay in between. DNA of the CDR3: TGCGCCAGCAGCCCGGCCGGTGTCGCCAAAAACATTCAGTACTTC. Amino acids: CASSPAGVAKNIQYF.

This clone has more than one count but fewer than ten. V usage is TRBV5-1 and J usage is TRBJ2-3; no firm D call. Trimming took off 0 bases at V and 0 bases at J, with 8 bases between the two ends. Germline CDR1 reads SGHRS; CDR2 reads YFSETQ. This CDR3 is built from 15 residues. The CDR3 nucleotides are TGCGCCAGCAGCTTGGCCAAACCTAGCACAGATACGCAGTATTTT. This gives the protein CASSLAKPSTDTQYF.

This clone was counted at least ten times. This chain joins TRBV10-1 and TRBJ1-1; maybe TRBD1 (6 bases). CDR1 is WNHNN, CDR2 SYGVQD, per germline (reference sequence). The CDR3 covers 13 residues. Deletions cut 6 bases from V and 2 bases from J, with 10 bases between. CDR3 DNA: TGCGCCAGCAGCCGGACAGCTAACACTGAAGCTTTCTTT. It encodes CASSRTANTEAFF.

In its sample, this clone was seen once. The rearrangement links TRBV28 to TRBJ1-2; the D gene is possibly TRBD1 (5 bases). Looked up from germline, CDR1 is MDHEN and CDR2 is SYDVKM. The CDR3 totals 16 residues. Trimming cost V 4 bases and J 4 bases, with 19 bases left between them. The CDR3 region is CASSYRMGETSYGYTF. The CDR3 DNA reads TGTGCCAGCAGTTACAGGATGGGAGAAACCTCCTATGGCTACACCTTC.

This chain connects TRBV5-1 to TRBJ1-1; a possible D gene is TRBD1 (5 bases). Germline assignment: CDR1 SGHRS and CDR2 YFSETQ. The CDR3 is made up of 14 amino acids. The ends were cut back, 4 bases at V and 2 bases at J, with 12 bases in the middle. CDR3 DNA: TGCGCCAGCAGCCGGGACGGAGCAAACACTGAAGCTTTCTTT. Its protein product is CASSRDGANTEAFF.

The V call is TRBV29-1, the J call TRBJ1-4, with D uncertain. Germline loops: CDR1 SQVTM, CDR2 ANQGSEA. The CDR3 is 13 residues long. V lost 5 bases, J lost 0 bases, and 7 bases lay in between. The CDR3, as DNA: TGCAGCGTTCGTCGACCAACTAATGAAAAACTGTTTTTT. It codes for CSVRRPTNEKLFF.

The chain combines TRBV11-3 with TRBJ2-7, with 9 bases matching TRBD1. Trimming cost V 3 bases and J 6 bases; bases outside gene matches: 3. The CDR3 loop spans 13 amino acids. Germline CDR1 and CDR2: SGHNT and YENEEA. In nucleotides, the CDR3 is TGTGCCAGCAGCTTGGAGACAGGGGGCGAGCAGTACTTC. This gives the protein CASSLETGGEQYF.

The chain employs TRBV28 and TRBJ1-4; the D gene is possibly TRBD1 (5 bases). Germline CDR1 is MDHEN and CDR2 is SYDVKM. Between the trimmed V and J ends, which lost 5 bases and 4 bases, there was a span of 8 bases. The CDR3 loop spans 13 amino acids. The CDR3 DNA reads TGTGCCAGCAGTCGGGACGTTAATGAAAAACTGTTTTTT. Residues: CASSRDVNEKLFF.

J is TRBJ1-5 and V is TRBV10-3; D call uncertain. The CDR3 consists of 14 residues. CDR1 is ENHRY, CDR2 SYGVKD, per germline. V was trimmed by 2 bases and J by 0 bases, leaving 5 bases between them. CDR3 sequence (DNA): TGTGCCATCAGTGAGGTTAATAGCAATCAGCCCCAGCATTTT. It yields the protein CAISEVNSNQPQHF.

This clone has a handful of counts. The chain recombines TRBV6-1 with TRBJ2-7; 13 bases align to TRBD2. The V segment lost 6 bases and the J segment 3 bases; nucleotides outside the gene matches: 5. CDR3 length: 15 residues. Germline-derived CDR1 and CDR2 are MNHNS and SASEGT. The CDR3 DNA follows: TGTGCCAGCAGACTGGGACTAGCGGGGCACTACGAGCAGTACTTC. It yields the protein CASRLGLAGHYEQYF.

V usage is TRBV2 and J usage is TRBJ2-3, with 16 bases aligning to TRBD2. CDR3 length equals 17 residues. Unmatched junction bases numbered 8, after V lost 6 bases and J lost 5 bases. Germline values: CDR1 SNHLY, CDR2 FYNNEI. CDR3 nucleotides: TGTGCCAGCAGGTCGGGGACTAGCGGGAGGGCGTTAGATACGCAGTATTTT. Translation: CASRSGTSGRALDTQYF.